This paragraph reports one T cell receptor beta chain. The recovered donors of Cohort 3 showed two negative PCRs, clearance, or symptom resolution. This CDR3 contains 16 residues. Germline assignment: CDR1 MNHEY and CDR2 SMNVEV (reference sequence). The V gene end was trimmed by 5 bases and the J gene end by 3 bases; junction bases not matched to a gene: 5. These data are taken from a study of blood T cell repertoires in COVID-19. About the study: Samples came from the United States, Italy and Spain, spanning acute and convalescent COVID-19.

Authors' analysis steps: Nucleated cell number was recorded as an estimate derived from reference gene primer amplification. TCRdb's table, derived via immunoSEQ multiplex PCR, lists solely in-frame clones and lacks some. That table supplies the V and J calls and clone size; D and trimming were determined from the DNA. Among 310,000 or so clones listed, under 90% were seen once. The specimen sequenced was PBMCs or T cells enriched from blood (not recorded which). The sequence was collected from a woman younger than 35 who had recovered from COVID-19. The chain employs TRBV27 and TRBJ2-7; 15 nucleotides align to TRBD2. CDR3 sequence reads: CASSQGLAGGYYEQYF. The CDR3 DNA reads as TGTGCCAGCAGTCAGGGACTAGCGGGAGGTTACTACGAGCAGTACTTC.